The TCR beta chain described here comes from a study of CXCR3-negative and CXCR3-positive naive CD8 T cells. Study-wide background: The libraries yielded about 135 million TRB reads, about 1.5 +/- 0.3 million each.

UMI labels and 5' RACE were used to prepare the TRB cDNA libraries. Reanalyzing the 5' RACE reads, TCRdb keeps one entry per CDR3 protein, without DNA. The sample totals roughly 89,000 distinct CDR3 sequences; its top ten clones hold approximately 1.7%. Per CD8+ T cell subset, triplicate sorts of 300,000 cells each were done. Among CD8+ T cells, naive ones were CD45RO-CCR7+CD27+CD95-. CDR3 length equals 18 residues. CDR1 is SGHDT, CDR2 YYEEEE, per germline. The clonotype was recovered from a human donor in good health. Some clones in this sample may be carry-over from other donors' samples. The chain joins TRBV5-6 to TRBJ2-1; TCRdb lists TRBD2, though no DNA is available to test this call. Source material: naive CXCR3- CD8+ T cells from blood. The subset here: CD45RO-CCR7+CD27+CD95- naive CD8+ T cells lacking CXCR3 (TNR3-). The CDR3 reads CASSQRWASGEWGNEQFF.